This is a list of T cell receptor beta chains from one sample in a study of blood T cell repertoires in COVID-19. The table came from immunoSEQ multiplex PCR; TCRdb's copy has only in-frame clones and leaves some out. Altogether over 110,000 clones are present, more than 60% being singletons, with the ten largest covering around 13%. The sample comprised peripheral blood. The receptors shown here come from a man at least 80 years old with acute or convalescent COVID-19. Both conserved end residues are part of each CDR3. D genes are given only for firm matches. Not every row has a clone size; where given, it reads once, few, many or a size class.

v_gene,j_gene,d_gene,abundance,len,CDR3aa,CDR3nt
TRBV19,TRBJ1-1,.,.,14,CASRSRRMNTEAFF,TGTGCCAGCCGCTCCCGGAGAATGAACACTGAAGCTTTCTTT
TRBV3-1/TRBV3-2,TRBJ1-2,TRBD1,once,15,CASSSGTGINYGYTF,TGTGCCAGCAGCTCCGGGACAGGTATTAACTATGGCTACACCTTC
TRBV19,TRBJ2-5,TRBD2,few,13,CASSGGGKETQYF,TGTGCCAGTAGCGGGGGGGGGAAGGAGACCCAGTACTTC
TRBV27,TRBJ2-7,.,few,15,CASSGRDRILYEQYF,TGTGCCAGCAGTGGGAGGGACAGGATTCTCTACGAGCAGTACTTC
TRBV24-1,TRBJ1-2,TRBD1,few,13,CATSVQGARGYTF,TGTGCCACCAGTGTGCAGGGGGCGCGTGGCTACACCTTC
TRBV20-1,TRBJ2-7,.,.,11,CSARAGTGIYF,TGCAGTGCTAGAGCTGGAACAGGGATTTACTTC
TRBV10-3,TRBJ2-7,TRBD1,.,20,CAISEPKGDRGQRYFYEQYF,TGTGCCATCAGTGAGCCGAAGGGGGACAGGGGGCAGAGGTACTTCTACGAGCAGTACTTC
TRBV24-1,TRBJ2-3,.,once,14,CATSRGAPTDTQYF,TGTGCCACCTCCCGGGGGGCCCCCACAGATACGCAGTATTTT
TRBV5-1,TRBJ2-2,.,few,12,CASSRGTGELFF,TGCGCCAGCAGTCGGGGGACCGGGGAGCTGTTTTTT
TRBV4-3,TRBJ2-7,.,.,16,CASSQDLATDSYEQYF,TGCGCCAGCAGCCAAGATCTGGCCACCGACTCCTACGAGCAGTACTTC